This TCR beta chain derives from a study of blood T cell repertoires in COVID-19 (dated by TCRdb to about 2020). Some background on the complete study: The collaborator samples originated in the United States, Italy and Spain and spanned the acute and convalescent phases of COVID-19. Samples came from the ongoing ImmuneRACE study (first 160 participants) plus 1,254 subjects from 6 global collaborators. The prospective study material was composed of cDNA or gDNA derived from T cells, B-cell-depleted T cells, or PBMCs. Subjects who had been exposed to COVID-19, were actively infected with it, or had recovered from it provided the deeply sampled blood TCRbeta repertoires that made up the dataset. Where HLA class I and class II types were available, the types were taken from metadata supplied by the sample provider, not from assay-based typing. Sample metadata almost always included a de-identified subject ID, COVID-19 status, age in years and sex. A freely available public database, intended as a resource for researchers studying the immune response to SARS-CoV-2, is where the repertoires were released. Study-level results and caveats: The amount of clinical and demographic metadata varied by source and participant and was provided uncurated.

TCRbeta CDR3 regions were amplified from genomic DNA by means of the immunoSEQ Assay, a bias-controlled multiplex PCR. From the authors' description of their analysis: The number of nucleated cells in each sample was estimated from the amplification of reference gene primers within the assay. Sequence reads were collapsed and filtered to measure the absolute abundance of every unique TCRbeta CDR3 rearrangement. For each sample, productive Simpson clonality was calculated as the square root of Simpson's diversity index over productive rearrangements. What TCRdb holds here is the immuneACCESS table cut down to in-frame rearrangements. Part of the clones is not present; checked against another copy, under half of the missing clones reflect an unresolved V gene, and the others are unexplained. The V and J calls and clone size were taken over from that table, and D and trimming were inferred from the DNA. In this sample the table shows more than 55,000 clones, approximately 73% of which occur a single time. Around 6% of the sample is in the top ten clones.

Each collaborating institution followed its own protocols to collect whole blood in K2EDTA tubes. For TCRbeta analysis, collaborator samples were shipped as frozen whole blood, as isolated PBMCs, or as DNA extracted from either sample type. V is cut back by 0 bases and J by 4 bases, with 9 bases in the junction unmatched. CDR3 length: 15 amino acids, cysteine to phenylalanine. Only CDR3 DNA is held: 45 bases, read in frame from base 1. The germline V gene (reference sequence) sets CDR1 to GTSNPN and CDR2 to SVGIG. A note on this clone: Which antigen it targets is not known. Base qualities were left out, and no much larger clone turns up one base away.

Sequenced input: peripheral blood. Recombination connected TRBV30 to TRBJ2-7, with 7 bases in between that match TRBD2. The receptor comes from a woman between 50 and 59 years old with active or convalescent COVID-19. The CDR3 corresponds to CAWSVVSSGDYEQYF. The DNA is TGTGCCTGGAGTGTAGTGTCTAGCGGTGATTACGAGCAGTACTTC.